Sequencing of this T cell receptor (beta chain) was carried out in a study of glioma-infiltrating T cells. Using RNA template, CDR3s of TCR alpha and beta were amplified with iRepertoire arm-PCR. Via MiXCR, TCRdb re-called the multiplex PCR reads, giving one row per CDR3 protein. The data hold 300,000 to 400,000 distinct CDR3 sequences, with roughly 41% observed a single time. This clonotype has a handful of counts. The clonotype originates from a human donor with low-grade glioma or glioblastoma, undergoing nonglioma brain surgery, or in good health (not recorded which). The sample was glioma tissue, nonneoplastic brain tissue, or PBMCs (not recorded which).

DNA for the CDR3: TGCAGTGCTAGAGCAGGGAATCGGGGGGACGAGCAGTACTTC. This gives the protein CSARAGNRGDEQYF. The chain has TRBV20-1 and TRBJ2-7; the match to TRBD2 covers 7 bases. CDR1 DFQATT and CDR2 SNEGSKA come from the germline V gene (reference sequence). After removal of 1 base from V and 5 bases from J, the junction contained 8 bases not matched to a gene. The CDR3 extends over 14 amino acids.